The 5 T cell receptor beta chains listed next were all sequenced from one sample in a study of OX40 agonist ivuxolimab in advanced cancers. The table came from immunoSEQ multiplex PCR; TCRdb's copy has only in-frame clones and leaves some out. The repertoire holds 100,000 or so clones, with about 92% as singletons. Sequencing used CD4+ or CD8+ T cells sorted from blood, obtained in a trial of the OX40 agonist ivuxolimab. These receptor sequences come from an adult with an advanced solid tumor such as melanoma, head and neck, liver or kidney cancer.

This clone was seen a single time. The rearrangement uses TRBV4-3 and TRBJ2-7, with unresolved D. Germline V gene data show CDR1 as LGHNA and CDR2 as YSLEER. The CDR3 sequence is 15 residues long. V lost 0 bases, J lost 7 bases, and 16 bases lay in between. The CDR3 region has the DNA TGCGCCAGCAGCCAAGACGTCTCGGTGATGCGAGAGCAGTACTTC. Translated: CASSQDVSVMREQYF.

The chain joins TRBV11-2 to TRBJ2-2, with D hard to call. Germline CDR1 reads SGHAT; CDR2 reads FQNNGV. V shed 1 base and J shed 2 bases, with 8 bases lying between them. The CDR3 totals 15 residues. The CDR3 sequence: CASSLGWSNTGELFF. CDR3 sequence (DNA): TGTGCCAGCAGCTTAGGGTGGAGTAACACCGGGGAGCTGTTTTTT. Variable domain in full (rest from reference TRBV11-2 and TRBJ2-2): EAGVAQSPRYKIIEKRQSVAFWCNPISGHATLYWYQQILGQGPKLLIQFQNNGVVDDSQLPKDRFSAERLKGVDSTLKIQPAKLEDSAVYLCASSLGWSNTGELFFGEGSRLTVL.

The chain employs TRBV30 and TRBJ2-7; 11 nucleotides agree with TRBD2. V lost 3 bases and J lost 3; bases outside the gene matches: 7. This CDR3 is built from 15 residues. Looked up from germline, CDR1 is GTSNPN and CDR2 is SVGIG (reference sequence). CDR3 sequence: CAWRELAGAHYEQYF. The CDR3 coding sequence is TGTGCCTGGAGGGAACTAGCGGGAGCTCACTACGAGCAGTACTTC. Combining the CDR3 with reference TRBV30 and TRBJ2-7 gives the whole variable domain SQTIHQWPATLVQPVGSPLSLECTVEGTSNPNLYWYRQAAGRGLQLLFYSVGIGQISSEVPQNLSASRPQDRQFILSSKKLLLSDSGFYLCAWRELAGAHYEQYFGPGTRLTVT.

This chain joins TRBV12-5 and TRBJ2-7; TRBD2 aligns across 8 bases. The CDR3 is 17 amino acids. Germline lookup yields CDR1 LGHNT and CDR2 FRNRAP. The V segment lost 5 bases and the J segment 2 bases; nucleotides outside the gene matches: 14. The CDR3 protein is CASGPVTSVILPYEQYF. In DNA, the CDR3 is TGTGCTAGTGGTCCTGTGACTAGCGTGATCCTTCCCTACGAGCAGTACTTC.

This sequence joins TRBV27 and TRBJ1-1, with 7 bases lining up with TRBD1. CDR1 is MNHEY and CDR2 is SMNVEV in the germline V gene (reference sequence). The CDR3 extends over 16 amino acids. With 6 bases clipped from V and 0 bases from J, the junction kept 10 bases outside the gene matches. The CDR3 bases are TGTGCCAGCAGGTCAATGGGACAGAACCTGAACACTGAAGCTTTCTTT. Translated, it gives CASRSMGQNLNTEAFF.